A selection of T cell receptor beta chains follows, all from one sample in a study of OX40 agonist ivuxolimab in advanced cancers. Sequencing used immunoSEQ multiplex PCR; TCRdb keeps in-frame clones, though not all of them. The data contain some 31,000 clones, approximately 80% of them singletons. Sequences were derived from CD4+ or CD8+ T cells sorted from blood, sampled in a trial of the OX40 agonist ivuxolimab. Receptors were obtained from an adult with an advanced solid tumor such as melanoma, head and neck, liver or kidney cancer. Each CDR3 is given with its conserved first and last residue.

CDR3aa: CASSTQGKDQPQHF; v_gene: TRBV19
CDR3aa: CASSLDVAGNLQETQYF; v_gene: TRBV5-1
CDR3aa: CASSRGTSGQETQYF; v_gene: TRBV27
CDR3aa: CASSPLETGRTEAFF; v_gene: TRBV18
CDR3aa: CASRINTGNSPLHF; v_gene: TRBV25-1
CDR3aa: CASSSWKDRGNTEAFF; v_gene: TRBV7-2
CDR3aa: CASSMDRGTYKLFF; v_gene: TRBV28
CDR3aa: CASSIRGHRTSTDTQYF; v_gene: TRBV19
CDR3aa: CASSPTQLANYGYTF; v_gene: TRBV4-1
CDR3aa: CASSVDVSTEAFF; v_gene: TRBV9
CDR3aa: CASSLSRTGAREQYF; v_gene: TRBV27
CDR3aa: CASSLLGRETQYF; v_gene: TRBV5-6
CDR3aa: CASSLERDKFF; v_gene: TRBV7-9
CDR3aa: CASILGPINTGELFF; v_gene: TRBV2
CDR3aa: CASSFPGQGPKTQYF; v_gene: TRBV5-1
CDR3aa: CASSRDNFDEQYF; v_gene: TRBV5-1
CDR3aa: CATSGSRRSRFF; v_gene: TRBV15
CDR3aa: CASSLFEGAGYGYTF; v_gene: TRBV27
CDR3aa: CASSKLAGALSYNEQFF; v_gene: TRBV19
CDR3aa: CASSFEGGKTNTGELFF; v_gene: TRBV28
CDR3aa: CASSPASGESSGANVLTF; v_gene: TRBV13
CDR3aa: CASSFSGTDTQYF; v_gene: TRBV13
CDR3aa: CASRQSNEKLFF; v_gene: TRBV5-1
CDR3aa: CASSDSGGPYNEQFF; v_gene: TRBV10-1
CDR3aa: CASSYNGGGYTF; v_gene: TRBV6-5
CDR3aa: CASSLIMGPGGWETQYF; v_gene: TRBV5-4
CDR3aa: CASSTQGSYEQYF; v_gene: TRBV6-6
CDR3aa: CASSGGDRGNSSLHF; v_gene: TRBV5-4
CDR3aa: CASSFWGAKETQYF; v_gene: TRBV11-1
CDR3aa: CASWDRGSANYGYTF; v_gene: TRBV19
CDR3aa: CASSWGGQGYNEQFF; v_gene: TRBV5-4
CDR3aa: CASSLTAGGETQYF; v_gene: TRBV5-6
CDR3aa: CASSLGRGLDEQYF; v_gene: TRBV7-9
CDR3aa: CAGSRDTKAEPQHF; v_gene: TRBV19
CDR3aa: CATSGVHLSYEQYF; v_gene: TRBV28